This T cell receptor (beta chain) is drawn from a study of blood T cell repertoires in COVID-19. Study-wide background: Whether acute or convalescent, the COVID-19 samples came from the United States, Italy and Spain. T cells, B-cell-depleted T cells, or PBMCs supplied cDNA or gDNA.

V shed 5 bases and J shed 8 bases, with 15 bases lying between them. CDR1 is LNHDA, CDR2 SQIVND, per germline (reference sequence). The CDR3 length is 13 residues. Authors' processing steps: From reference gene primer amplification, estimates of nucleated cell counts were derived. Profiling relied on immunoSEQ multiplex PCR, and the TCRdb table lists in-frame clones only, not all of them. V, J and clone size were drawn from that table, and D and trimming were deduced from the DNA. The sample has fewer than 350,000 clones, about 86% seen once. V is TRBV19 and J is TRBJ1-2; D remains unclear. Sequencing was done on a sample of peripheral blood. The TCR comes from a woman aged 55 to 70 with active or convalescent COVID-19. Written as DNA, the CDR3 is TGTGCCAGTAGTTATAGCCTCCCGGAGGGCTACACCTTC. This sequence encodes CASSYSLPEGYTF.